These T cell receptor beta chains were read from a single sample in a study of shared clonotypes between healthy human individuals. Using immunoSEQ multiplex PCR, the repertoire was profiled, and TCRdb retains in-frame clones only, with some absent. The sample yields around 2.5 million clones, roughly 93% seen once. The specimen was naive CD4+ T cells from PBMCs. The receptor source for this set is a man aged 18 to 29 in good health. Some clones in this sample may be carry-over from other donors' samples. CDR3s include the opening cysteine and the closing phenylalanine or tryptophan. The order of the fields is V gene, J gene, D gene, CDR3 DNA, CDR3 protein. The D gene is left open where the match is weak.

TRBV30,TRBJ1-5,NA,TGTGCCTGGAGTGTAGGTGGGGCTCGGGGGTATCAGCCCCAGCATTTT,CAWSVGGARGYQPQHF
TRBV2,TRBJ1-3,NA,TGTGCCAGCAGTGCAGCGTATAGCTCTGGAAACACCATATATTTT,CASSAAYSSGNTIYF
TRBV5-4,TRBJ2-3,NA,TGTGCCAGCAGCCCTACCTGGAGTGGCACAGATACGCAGTATTTT,CASSPTWSGTDTQYF
TRBV29-1,TRBJ2-5,TRBD1,TGCAGCGTTGATCAGGGGGCCCGGGAGACCCAGTACTTC,CSVDQGARETQYF
TRBV28,TRBJ2-7,TRBD2,TGTGCCAGCAGTGGGACTAGCGGGACTCCCTACGAGCAGTACTTC,CASSGTSGTPYEQYF
TRBV19,TRBJ2-7,TRBD2,TGTGCCAGTAGAGTCAGGGAGGGGCTCTACGAGCAGTACTTC,CASRVREGLYEQYF
TRBV28,TRBJ1-1,TRBD1,TGTGCCAGCAGTTTATGGACAGGGAGCGGGACTGAAGCTTTCTTT,CASSLWTGSGTEAFF
TRBV7-9,TRBJ1-2,NA,TGTGCCAGCAGCTTTTGGGATAACTATGGCTACACCTTC,CASSFWDNYGYTF
TRBV6-1,TRBJ1-1,NA,TGTGCCAGCAGGGAAGCTTTCTTT,CASREAFF
TRBV11-3,TRBJ2-7,TRBD2,TGTGCCAGCGCGGGGGGCAGGAGCTCCTACGAGCAGTACTTC,CASAGGRSSYEQYF
TRBV29-1,TRBJ2-5,TRBD2,TGCAGCGTCCGACTAGCGGGAGTGGAGACCCAGTACTTC,CSVRLAGVETQYF
TRBV7-9,TRBJ1-2,NA,TGTGCCAGCAGCTCCGGAGGGTCGCGGGACTATGGCTACACCTTC,CASSSGGSRDYGYTF
TRBV5-1,TRBJ2-5,TRBD1,TGCGCCAGCAGCTCCCCGGACAGGGACGAGACCCAGTACTTC,CASSSPDRDETQYF